This T cell receptor beta chain was captured by sequencing in a study of T cells in Graves' hyperthyroidism and ophthalmopathy. Researchers amplified the TCR beta CDR3 regions from RNA transcripts. The HTBI set primed first-round TCR CDR3 RT-PCR. In TCRdb, the multiplex PCR reads were re-called with MiXCR into one record per CDR3 protein. This repertoire shows fewer than 600,000 distinct CDR3 sequences, around 15% found once; its top ten account for around 13%. This clonotype showed up just a few times. Antigen: not known. Exclusion criteria comprised uncontrolled infection, other autoimmune disease, pregnancy or lactation. Orbital computed tomography and thyroid ultrasound, together with serum TRAb and thyroxine and clinical symptoms, were used for diagnoses. General observations from the study: Ophthalmopathy cases were set apart from stable hyperthyroidism by a 13 V-J model. Ophthalmopathy got predicted by the model a median about 6.7 months before its onset.

Germline V gene lookup returns CDR1 DFQATT and CDR2 SNEGSKA (reference sequence). CDR3 size: 19 residues. V shed 5 bases and J 7 bases; nucleotides not matched to a gene: 26. The source is a middle-aged woman with Graves' hyperthyroidism. The chain uses TRBV20-1 and TRBJ2-7, with 10 bases matching TRBD2. Sequenced material: blood. The CDR3 protein is CSALPRASGSGLNMREQYF. The CDR3, as DNA: TGCAGTGCTCTCCCGCGGGCTAGCGGGAGTGGTCTTAATATGAGGGAGCAGTACTTC.